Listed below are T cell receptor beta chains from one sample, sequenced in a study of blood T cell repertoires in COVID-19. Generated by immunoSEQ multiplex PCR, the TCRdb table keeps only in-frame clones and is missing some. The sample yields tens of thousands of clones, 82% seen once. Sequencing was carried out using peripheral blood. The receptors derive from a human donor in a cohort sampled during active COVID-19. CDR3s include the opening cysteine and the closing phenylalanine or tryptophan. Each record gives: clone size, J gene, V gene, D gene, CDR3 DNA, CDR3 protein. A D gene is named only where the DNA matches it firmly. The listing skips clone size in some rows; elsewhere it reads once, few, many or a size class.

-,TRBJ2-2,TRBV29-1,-,TGCAGCGTCGCCAACACAGGGCCTGGTTGGCTGTTTTTT,CSVANTGPGWLFF
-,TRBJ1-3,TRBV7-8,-,TGTGCCAGCAGACGCAGGTTCGGAAACACCATATATTTT,CASRRRFGNTIYF
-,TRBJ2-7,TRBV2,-,TGTGCCAGCAGTCCGGGACTGCTCAGCTACGAGCAGTACTTC,CASSPGLLSYEQYF
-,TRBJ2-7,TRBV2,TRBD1,TGTGCCAGCAGTGAAGCCGGGACAGGGTTCCACGAGCAGTACTTC,CASSEAGTGFHEQYF
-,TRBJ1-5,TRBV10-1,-,TGCGCCAGCAGTGAGTCTCCAGGGAAGAATGGTCAGCCCCAGCATTTT,CASSESPGKNGQPQHF
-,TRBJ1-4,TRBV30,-,TGTGCCTGGGGAGGCGGGTTAGCTAATGAAAAACTGTTTTTT,CAWGGGLANEKLFF
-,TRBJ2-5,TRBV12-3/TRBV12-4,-,TGTGCCAGCAAACAGGGCGGCGGGGAGACCCAGTACTTC,CASKQGGGETQYF
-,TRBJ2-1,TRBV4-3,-,TGCGCCAGCAGCCGGAACGCAGGTGGGGCGTCCAATGAGCAGTTCTTC,CASSRNAGGASNEQFF
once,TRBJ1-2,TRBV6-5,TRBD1,TGTGCCAGCAGGCGGACAGGGGACTATGGCTACACCTTC,CASRRTGDYGYTF
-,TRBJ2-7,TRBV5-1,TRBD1,TGCGCCAGCAGCTTGCGTGGACAGGGTATCTACGAGCAGTACTTC,CASSLRGQGIYEQYF
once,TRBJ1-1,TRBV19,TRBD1,TGTGCCAGTAGTAGGGCCCGGGACAGGGGGTTCATGAACACTGAAGCTTTCTTT,CASSRARDRGFMNTEAFF
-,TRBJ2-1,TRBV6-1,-,TGTGCCAGCAGTGAAAACCCTCCAGAGGGATACAATGAGCAGTTCTTC,CASSENPPEGYNEQFF
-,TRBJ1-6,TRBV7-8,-,TGTGCCAGCAGGGGGGGATATAATTCACCCCTCCACTTT,CASRGGYNSPLHF
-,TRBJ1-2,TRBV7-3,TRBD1,TGTGCCAGCAGCTTGGGACAGGGGGCTTCTGGCTACACCTTC,CASSLGQGASGYTF
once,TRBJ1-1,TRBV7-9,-,TGTGCCAGCAGCTTAGTGGGCAGGATGAACACTGAAGCTTTCTTT,CASSLVGRMNTEAFF
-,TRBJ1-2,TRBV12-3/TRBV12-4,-,TGTGCCAGCAGGCCGTTAGCTTATGGCTACACCTTC,CASRPLAYGYTF
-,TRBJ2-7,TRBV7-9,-,TGTGCCAGCGGGGGGCAGGGGGAAGGCGAGCAGTACTTC,CASGGQGEGEQYF
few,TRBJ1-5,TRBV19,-,TGTGCCAGTAGCGGGGACACAAATCAGCCCCAGCATTTT,CASSGDTNQPQHF
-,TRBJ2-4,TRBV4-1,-,TGCGCCAGCAGCCCCACGGGCCAGGGGTGGTCCAAAAACATTCAGTACTTC,CASSPTGQGWSKNIQYF
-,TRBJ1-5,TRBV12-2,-,TGTGCAAGTCGCTCCGGACAGGGGATTTGGCAGCCCCAGCATTTT,CASRSGQGIWQPQHF
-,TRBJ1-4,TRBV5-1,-,TGCGCCAGCAGCCCGGGGGGCCAACGAGAGGAAAAACTGTTTTTT,CASSPGGQREEKLFF
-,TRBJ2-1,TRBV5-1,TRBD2,TGCGCCAGCAGCTTCTCTAGCGGGGGTCCTAATGAGCAGTTCTTC,CASSFSSGGPNEQFF